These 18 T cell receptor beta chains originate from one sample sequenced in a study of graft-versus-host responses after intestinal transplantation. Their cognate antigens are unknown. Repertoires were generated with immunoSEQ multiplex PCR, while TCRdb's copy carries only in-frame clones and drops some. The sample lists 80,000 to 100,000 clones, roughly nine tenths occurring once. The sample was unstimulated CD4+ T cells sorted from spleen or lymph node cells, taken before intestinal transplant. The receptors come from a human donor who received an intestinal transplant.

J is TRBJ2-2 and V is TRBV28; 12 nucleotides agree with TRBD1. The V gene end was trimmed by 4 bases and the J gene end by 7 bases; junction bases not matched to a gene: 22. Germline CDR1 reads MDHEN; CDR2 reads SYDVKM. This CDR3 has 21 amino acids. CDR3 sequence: CASSYPLGLEHGTGGFGELFF. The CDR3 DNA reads TGTGCCAGCAGTTACCCTCTGGGCCTAGAACACGGGACAGGGGGCTTCGGGGAGCTGTTTTTT.

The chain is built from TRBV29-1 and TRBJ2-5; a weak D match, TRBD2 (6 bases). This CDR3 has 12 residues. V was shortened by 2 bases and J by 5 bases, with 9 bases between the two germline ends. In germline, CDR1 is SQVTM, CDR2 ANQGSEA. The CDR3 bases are TGCAGCGTTGAATTTGCGGGGGAGACCCAGTACTTC. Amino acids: CSVEFAGETQYF.

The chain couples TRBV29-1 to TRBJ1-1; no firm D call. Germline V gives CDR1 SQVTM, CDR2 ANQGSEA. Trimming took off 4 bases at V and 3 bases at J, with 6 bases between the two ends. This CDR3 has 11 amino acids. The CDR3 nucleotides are TGCAGCGTTGCCCGGGACACTGAAGCTTTCTTT. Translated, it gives CSVARDTEAFF.

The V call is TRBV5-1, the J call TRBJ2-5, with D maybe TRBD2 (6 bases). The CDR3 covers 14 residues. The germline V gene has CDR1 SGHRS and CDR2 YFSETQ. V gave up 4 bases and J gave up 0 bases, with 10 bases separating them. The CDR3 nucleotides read TGCGCCAGCAGCGGAGGGACTTACCAAGAGACCCAGTACTTC. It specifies CASSGGTYQETQYF.

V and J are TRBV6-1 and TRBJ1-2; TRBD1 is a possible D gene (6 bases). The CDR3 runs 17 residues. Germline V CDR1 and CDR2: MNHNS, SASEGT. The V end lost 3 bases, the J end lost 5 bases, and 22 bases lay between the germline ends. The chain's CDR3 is CASSEDADSQILYGYTF. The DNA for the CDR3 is TGTGCCAGCAGTGAGGACGCGGACAGCCAGATCTTATATGGCTACACCTTC.

As DNA, the CDR3 is TGTGCCAGCAGCCAAGAGGTTGCGGGCACTGAAGCTTTCTTT. This translates into CASSQEVAGTEAFF. The chain is built from TRBV14 and TRBJ1-1; no definite D call. Germline V lookup: CDR1 SGHDN, CDR2 FVKESK. This CDR3 has 14 residues. Trimming removed 0 bases from V and 4 bases from J, with 9 bases in between.

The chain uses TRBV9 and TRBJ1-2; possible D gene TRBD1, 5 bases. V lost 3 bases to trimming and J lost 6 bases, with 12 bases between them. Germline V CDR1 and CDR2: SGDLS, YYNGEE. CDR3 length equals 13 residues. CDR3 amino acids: CASSGPSGDGYTF. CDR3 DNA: TGTGCCAGCAGCGGGCCTTCGGGGGATGGCTACACCTTC.

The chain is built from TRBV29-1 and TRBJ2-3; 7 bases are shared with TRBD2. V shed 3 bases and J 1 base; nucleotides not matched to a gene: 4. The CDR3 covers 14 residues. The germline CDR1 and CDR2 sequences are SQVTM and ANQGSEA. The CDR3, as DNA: TGCAGCGTTGATCGGGGGAGGGGCACAGATACGCAGTATTTT. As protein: CSVDRGRGTDTQYF.

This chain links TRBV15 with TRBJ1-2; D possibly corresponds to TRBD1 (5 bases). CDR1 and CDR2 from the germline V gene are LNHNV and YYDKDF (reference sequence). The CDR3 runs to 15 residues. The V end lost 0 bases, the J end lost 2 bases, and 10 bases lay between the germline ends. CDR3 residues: CATSRDGRQNYGYTF. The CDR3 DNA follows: TGTGCCACCAGCAGAGATGGAAGACAGAACTATGGCTACACCTTC.

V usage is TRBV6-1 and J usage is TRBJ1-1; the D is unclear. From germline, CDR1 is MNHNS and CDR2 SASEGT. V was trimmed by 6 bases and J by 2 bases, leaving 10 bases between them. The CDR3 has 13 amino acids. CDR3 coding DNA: TGTGCCAGCAGGGTAGATCTTAACACTGAAGCTTTCTTT. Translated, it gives CASRVDLNTEAFF.

The CDR3 is CASSEALPGGSGETQYF. DNA for the CDR3: TGTGCCAGCAGTGAAGCGCTTCCGGGAGGGTCAGGAGAGACCCAGTACTTC. The chain couples TRBV2 to TRBJ2-5; 8 nucleotides match TRBD2. Germline V gene sequence: CDR1 SNHLY, CDR2 FYNNEI. Trimming cost V 0 bases and J 4 bases; bases outside gene matches: 10. This CDR3 contains 17 residues.

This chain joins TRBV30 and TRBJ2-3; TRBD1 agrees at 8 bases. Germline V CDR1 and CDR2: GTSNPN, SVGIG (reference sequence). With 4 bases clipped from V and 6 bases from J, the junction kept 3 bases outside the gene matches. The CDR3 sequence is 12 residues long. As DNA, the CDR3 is TGTGCCTGGATTACAGGGGGGGATACGCAGTATTTT. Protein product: CAWITGGDTQYF.

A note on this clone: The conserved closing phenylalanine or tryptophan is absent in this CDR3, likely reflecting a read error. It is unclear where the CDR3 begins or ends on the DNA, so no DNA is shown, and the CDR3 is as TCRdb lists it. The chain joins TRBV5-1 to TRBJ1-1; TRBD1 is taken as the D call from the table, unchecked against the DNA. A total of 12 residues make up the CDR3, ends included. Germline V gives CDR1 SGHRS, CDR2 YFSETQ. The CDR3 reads CASSQKIQGAPG.

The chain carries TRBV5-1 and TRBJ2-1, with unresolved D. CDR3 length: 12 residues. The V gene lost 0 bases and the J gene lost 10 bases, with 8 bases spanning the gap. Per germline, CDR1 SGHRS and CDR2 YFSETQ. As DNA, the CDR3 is TGCGCCAGCAGCTTGGGAACAAAGGAGCAGTTCTTC. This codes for CASSLGTKEQFF.

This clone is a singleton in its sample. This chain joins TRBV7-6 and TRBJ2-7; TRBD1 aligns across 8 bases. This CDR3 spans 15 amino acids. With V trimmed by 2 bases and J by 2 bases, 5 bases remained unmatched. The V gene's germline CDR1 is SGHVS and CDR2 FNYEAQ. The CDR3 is CASSLRAGGPYEQYF. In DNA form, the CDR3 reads TGTGCCAGCAGCTTAAGGGCAGGGGGCCCCTACGAGCAGTACTTC.

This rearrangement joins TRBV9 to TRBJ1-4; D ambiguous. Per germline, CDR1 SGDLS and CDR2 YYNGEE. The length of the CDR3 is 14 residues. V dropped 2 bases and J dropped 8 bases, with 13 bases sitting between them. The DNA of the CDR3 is TGTGCCAGCAGCGTCAGCAGCGGAGGGGAAAAACTGTTTTTT. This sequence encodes CASSVSSGGEKLFF. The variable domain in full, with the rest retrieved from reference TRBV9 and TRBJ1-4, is DSGVTQTPKHLITATGQRVTLRCSPRSGDLSVYWYQQSLDQGLQFLIQYYNGEERAKGNILERFSAQQFPDLHSELNLSSLELGDSALYFCASSVSSGGEKLFFGSGTQLSVL.

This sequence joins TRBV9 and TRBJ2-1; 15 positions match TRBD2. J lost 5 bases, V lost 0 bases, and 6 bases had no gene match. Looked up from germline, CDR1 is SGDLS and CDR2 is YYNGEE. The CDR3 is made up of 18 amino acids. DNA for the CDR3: TGTGCCAGCAGCGTAGGGACTAGCGGGAGGGCCATCAACAATGAGCAGTTCTTC. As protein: CASSVGTSGRAINNEQFF.

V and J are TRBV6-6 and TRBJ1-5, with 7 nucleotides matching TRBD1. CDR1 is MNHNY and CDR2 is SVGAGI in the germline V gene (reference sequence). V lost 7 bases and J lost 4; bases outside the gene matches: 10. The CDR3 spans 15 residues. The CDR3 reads CASTIEGAGNQPQHF. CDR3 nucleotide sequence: TGTGCCAGCACAATAGAGGGGGCAGGTAATCAGCCCCAGCATTTT.